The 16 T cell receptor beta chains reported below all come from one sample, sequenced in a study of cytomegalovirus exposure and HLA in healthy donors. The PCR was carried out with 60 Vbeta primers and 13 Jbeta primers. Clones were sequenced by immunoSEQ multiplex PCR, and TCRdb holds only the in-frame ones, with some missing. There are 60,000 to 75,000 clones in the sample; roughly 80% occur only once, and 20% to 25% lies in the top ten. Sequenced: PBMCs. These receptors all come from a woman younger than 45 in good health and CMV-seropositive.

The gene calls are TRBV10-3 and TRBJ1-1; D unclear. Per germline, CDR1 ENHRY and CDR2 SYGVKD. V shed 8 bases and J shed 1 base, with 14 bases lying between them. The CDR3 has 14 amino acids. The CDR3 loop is CAISAGGRNTEAFF. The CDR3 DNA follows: TGTGCCATCTCGGCGGGAGGGAGGAACACTGAAGCTTTCTTT.

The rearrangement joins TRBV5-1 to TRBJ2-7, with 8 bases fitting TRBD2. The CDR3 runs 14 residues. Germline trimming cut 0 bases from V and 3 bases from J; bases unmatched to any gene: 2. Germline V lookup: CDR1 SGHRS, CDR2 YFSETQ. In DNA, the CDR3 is TGCGCCAGCAGCTTGGGCACTAGCGGCTACGAGCAGTACTTC. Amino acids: CASSLGTSGYEQYF.

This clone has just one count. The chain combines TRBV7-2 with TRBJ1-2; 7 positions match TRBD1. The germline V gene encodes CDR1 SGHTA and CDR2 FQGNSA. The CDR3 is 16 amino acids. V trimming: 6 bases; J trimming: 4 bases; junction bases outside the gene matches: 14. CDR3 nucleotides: TGTGCCAGCAGTCCCCAAACAGGGGCCCACCCCTATGGCTACACCTTC. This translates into CASSPQTGAHPYGYTF.

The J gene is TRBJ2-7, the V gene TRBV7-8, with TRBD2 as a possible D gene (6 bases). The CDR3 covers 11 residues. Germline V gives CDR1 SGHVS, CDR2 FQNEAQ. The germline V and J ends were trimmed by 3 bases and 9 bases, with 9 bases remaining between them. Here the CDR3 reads CASSFGRVQYF. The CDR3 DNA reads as TGTGCCAGCAGCTTCGGGAGAGTGCAGTACTTC.

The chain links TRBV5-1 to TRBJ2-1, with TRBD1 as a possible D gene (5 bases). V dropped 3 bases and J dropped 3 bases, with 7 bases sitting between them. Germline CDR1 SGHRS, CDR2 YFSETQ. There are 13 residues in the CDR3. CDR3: CASSSQGYNEQFF. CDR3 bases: TGCGCCAGCAGCTCCCAGGGCTACAATGAGCAGTTCTTC.

The CDR3 bases are TGCGCCAGCAGCCAAGATGGGGCAGGGGATGGCGAGCAGTACTTC. Amino acids: CASSQDGAGDGEQYF. The rearrangement links TRBV4-1 to TRBJ2-7, with D maybe TRBD1 (6 bases). Germline V gives CDR1 MGHRA, CDR2 YSYEKL. Trimming left V 0 bases short and J 6 bases short, with 15 bases between. This CDR3 region has 15 residues.

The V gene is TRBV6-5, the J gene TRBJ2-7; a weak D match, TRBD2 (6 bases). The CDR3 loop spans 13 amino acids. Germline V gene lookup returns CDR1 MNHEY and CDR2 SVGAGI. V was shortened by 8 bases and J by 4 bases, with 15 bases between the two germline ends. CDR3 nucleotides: TGTGCCAGCGGAGGGGCAGGGATTTACGAGCAGTACTTC. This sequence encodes CASGGAGIYEQYF.

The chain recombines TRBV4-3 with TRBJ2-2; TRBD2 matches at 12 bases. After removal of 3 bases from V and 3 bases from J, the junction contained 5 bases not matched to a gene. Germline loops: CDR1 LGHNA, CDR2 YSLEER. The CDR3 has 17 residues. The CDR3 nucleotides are TGCGCCAGCAGCCAGAGACTAGCGGGAGAGGACACCGGGGAGCTGTTTTTT. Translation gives CASSQRLAGEDTGELFF.

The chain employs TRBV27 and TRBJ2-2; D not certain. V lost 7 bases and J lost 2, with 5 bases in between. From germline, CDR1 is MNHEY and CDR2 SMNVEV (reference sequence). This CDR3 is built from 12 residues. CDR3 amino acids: CASTHNTGELFF. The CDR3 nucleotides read TGTGCCAGCACCCATAACACCGGGGAGCTGTTTTTT.

CDR3 nucleotide sequence: TGTGCCAGCAGGACACGAGTGAACACTGAAGCTTTCTTT. It is translated as CASRTRVNTEAFF. The rearrangement uses TRBV27 and TRBJ1-1; D remains unclear. Trimming took off 6 bases at V and 0 bases at J, with 8 bases between the two ends. The CDR3 is made up of 13 amino acids. Germline V gene data show CDR1 as MNHEY and CDR2 as SMNVEV (reference sequence).

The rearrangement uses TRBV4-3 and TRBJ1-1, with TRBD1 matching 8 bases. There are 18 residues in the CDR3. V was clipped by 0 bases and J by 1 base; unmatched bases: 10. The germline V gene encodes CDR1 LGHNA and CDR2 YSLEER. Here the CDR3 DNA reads TGCGCCAGCAGCCAAGATCCTGTGTGGACAGGGCAGAACACTGAAGCTTTCTTT. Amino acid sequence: CASSQDPVWTGQNTEAFF.

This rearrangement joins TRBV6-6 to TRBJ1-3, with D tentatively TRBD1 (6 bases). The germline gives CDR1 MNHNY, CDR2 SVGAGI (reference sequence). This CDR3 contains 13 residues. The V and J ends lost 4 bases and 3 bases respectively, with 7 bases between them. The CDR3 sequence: CASSLGGGNTIYF. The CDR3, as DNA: TGTGCCAGCAGTTTAGGGGGTGGAAACACCATATATTTT.

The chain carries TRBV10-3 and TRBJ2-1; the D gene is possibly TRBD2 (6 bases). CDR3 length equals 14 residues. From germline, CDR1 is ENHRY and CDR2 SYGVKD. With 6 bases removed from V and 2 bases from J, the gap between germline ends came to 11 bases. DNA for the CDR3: TGTGCCATCAGCGGGACTGGGCCCTACAATGAGCAGTTCTTC. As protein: CAISGTGPYNEQFF.

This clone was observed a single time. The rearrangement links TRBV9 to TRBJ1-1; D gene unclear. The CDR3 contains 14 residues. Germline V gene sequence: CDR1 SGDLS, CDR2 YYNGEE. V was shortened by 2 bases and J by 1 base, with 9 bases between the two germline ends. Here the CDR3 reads CASSVIPGNTEAFF. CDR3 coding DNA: TGTGCCAGCAGCGTTATTCCGGGGAACACTGAAGCTTTCTTT.

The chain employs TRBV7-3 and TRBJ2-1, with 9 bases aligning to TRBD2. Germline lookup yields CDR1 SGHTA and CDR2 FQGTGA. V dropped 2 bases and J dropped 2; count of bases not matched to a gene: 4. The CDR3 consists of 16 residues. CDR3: CASSLLAGGTYNEQFF. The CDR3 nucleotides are TGTGCCAGCAGCTTATTGGCGGGAGGGACCTACAATGAGCAGTTCTTC.

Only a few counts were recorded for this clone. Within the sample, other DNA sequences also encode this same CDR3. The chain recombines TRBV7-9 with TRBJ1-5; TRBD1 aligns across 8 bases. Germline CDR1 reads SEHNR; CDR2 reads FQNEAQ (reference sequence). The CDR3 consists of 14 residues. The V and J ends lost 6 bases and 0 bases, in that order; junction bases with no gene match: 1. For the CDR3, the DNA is TGTGCCAGCAGTCAGGGGGCTAGCAATCAGCCCCAGCATTTT. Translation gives CASSQGASNQPQHF.